The sequence of this TCR beta chain was determined in a study of shared clonotypes between healthy human individuals. Generated by immunoSEQ multiplex PCR, the TCRdb table keeps only in-frame clones and is missing some. The sample has millions of clones, more than 90% seen once; the top ten hold under 0.15%. In the case of this clone: The same CDR3 can be traced to other DNA sequences in this sample.

Donors included only healthy HIV-negative adults lacking recent acute infections or vaccinations. The sequencing sample was made of naive CD4+ T cells sorted from blood. The subset here: CD45RA+ positively selected. The receptor comes from a man aged 18 to 35 in good health.

The DNA for the CDR3 is TGTGCCAGCAGCGTAGGGGACAGCGCCTCCTACGAGCAGTACTTC. Translation gives CASSVGDSASYEQYF. The V and J genes are TRBV9 and TRBJ2-7; 7 nucleotides line up with TRBD1. V lost 0 bases, J lost 0 bases, and 3 bases stayed unmatched. Germline V gene sequence: CDR1 SGDLS, CDR2 YYNGEE. The CDR3 covers 15 residues. The full variable domain, in which reference TRBV9 and TRBJ2-7 provide the parts outside the CDR3, is DSGVTQTPKHLITATGQRVTLRCSPRSGDLSVYWYQQSLDQGLQFLIQYYNGEERAKGNILERFSAQQFPDLHSELNLSSLELGDSALYFCASSVGDSASYEQYFGPGTRLTVT.